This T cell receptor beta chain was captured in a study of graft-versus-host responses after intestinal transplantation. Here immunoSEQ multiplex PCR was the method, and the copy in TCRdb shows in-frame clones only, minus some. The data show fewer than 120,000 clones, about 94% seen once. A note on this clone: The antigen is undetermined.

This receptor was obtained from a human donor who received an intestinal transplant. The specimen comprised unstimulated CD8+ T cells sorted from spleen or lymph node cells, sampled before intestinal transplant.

The CDR3 bases are TGTGCCAGCAGTTACTTGATAGGACTCGACACAGATACGCAGTATTTT. Residues: CASSYLIGLDTDTQYF. V gene TRBV6-6 combines with J gene TRBJ2-3, with D maybe TRBD2 (5 bases). The germline V and J ends were trimmed by 1 base and 2 bases, with 13 bases remaining between them. CDR1 and CDR2 (germline): MNHNY, SVGAGI (reference sequence). The CDR3 has 16 amino acids.